These 15 T cell receptor beta chains originate from one sample sequenced in a study of T cell responses to AZD1222 COVID-19 vaccine. Sequencing was performed with immunoSEQ multiplex PCR; in TCRdb, only in-frame clones are kept and a portion is missing. The table lists about 150,000 clones, nearly 90% of them singletons. The source was peripheral blood, collected on day 0 of AZD1222 vaccination. Receptors were obtained from an adult in good health.

This chain links TRBV6-5 with TRBJ2-7; 10 bases map to TRBD2. Germline assignment: CDR1 MNHEY and CDR2 SVGAGI. The J segment lost 5 bases and the V segment lost 10 bases, leaving 8 bases of the junction unmatched. The CDR3 runs 13 residues. The CDR3 is CATLALAGDEQYF. The CDR3 DNA follows: TGTGCCACCCTCGCGCTAGCGGGAGACGAGCAGTACTTC.

V gene TRBV9 combines with J gene TRBJ1-6, with TRBD1 matching 12 bases. V shed 3 bases, J shed 6 bases, and the junction held 4 bases outside the gene matches. This CDR3 comprises 16 residues. CDR1 is SGDLS, CDR2 YYNGEE, per germline. The CDR3 DNA reads as TGTGCCAGCAGCGAGGGGACAGGGGGCTTTAATTCACCCCTCCACTTT. Amino acid sequence: CASSEGTGGFNSPLHF.

The chain employs TRBV6-2 or TRBV6-3 and TRBJ1-6; D may be TRBD1 (5 bases). Trimming pared 6 bases from V and 7 bases from J, leaving 10 bases between. The CDR3 length is 13 residues. The germline gives CDR1 MNHEY, CDR2 SVGEGT. The CDR3 loop reads CASSRPGNSPLHF. The CDR3 region has the DNA TGTGCCAGCAGCCGCCCAGGGAATTCACCCCTCCACTTT.

This clone was seen only once. This sequence joins TRBV4-1 and TRBJ1-2; 8 bases match TRBD1. This CDR3 spans 17 amino acids. With V trimmed by 2 bases and J by 4 bases, 12 bases remained unmatched. CDR1 and CDR2 from the germline V gene are MGHRA and YSYEKL. The CDR3 loop is CASSQSPKPDRVYGYTF. The CDR3 nucleotides read TGCGCCAGCAGCCAATCCCCTAAACCGGACAGGGTCTATGGCTACACCTTC.

This clone appeared once. This chain links TRBV7-2 with TRBJ2-5, with a tentative D call TRBD2 (6 bases). The germline gives CDR1 SGHTA, CDR2 FQGNSA. V gave up 2 bases and J gave up 7 bases, with 14 bases separating them. This CDR3 comprises 14 residues. This CDR3 is CASSLRPSEGTQYF. The CDR3 coding sequence is TGTGCCAGCAGCTTAAGGCCTAGCGAGGGGACCCAGTACTTC.

This chain connects TRBV5-1 to TRBJ2-1; 10 positions agree with TRBD2. V lost 2 bases, J lost 6 bases, and 14 bases stayed unmatched. This CDR3 has 18 residues. CDR1 is SGHRS, CDR2 YFSETQ, per germline. As DNA, the CDR3 is TGCGCCAGCAGCTTCAAATATATCCTAGCGGGAGAAGGCAATGAGCAGTTCTTC. It specifies CASSFKYILAGEGNEQFF.

The chain combines TRBV15 with TRBJ2-2; D perhaps matches TRBD1 (5 bases). V lost 1 base to trimming and J lost 4 bases, with 7 bases between them. Germline CDR1 is LNHNV and CDR2 is YYDKDF (reference sequence). There are 14 residues in the CDR3. CDR3 in amino acids: CATSRGQGTGELFF. The CDR3 coding sequence is TGTGCCACCAGCAGAGGTCAGGGCACCGGGGAGCTGTTTTTT.

V and J are TRBV9 and TRBJ1-1; possibly TRBD1 for D (5 bases). CDR3 size: 15 residues. Germline assignment: CDR1 SGDLS and CDR2 YYNGEE. Between the trimmed V and J ends, which lost 4 bases and 5 bases, there was a span of 18 bases. The CDR3 loop is CASSLRGTSGTEAFF. In DNA, the CDR3 is TGTGCCAGCAGCCTTCGCGGGACGTCGGGAACTGAAGCTTTCTTT.

This chain links TRBV9 with TRBJ2-1; D is perhaps TRBD2 (5 bases). Germline CDR1 reads SGDLS; CDR2 reads YYNGEE. CDR3 length equals 13 residues. Trimming took 2 bases from V and 4 from J, leaving 7 bases between them. CDR3 DNA sequence: TGTGCCAGCAGCGTGAGGGCATACAATGAGCAGTTCTTC. This gives the protein CASSVRAYNEQFF. Full variable domain (remainder filled in from reference TRBV9 and TRBJ2-1): DSGVTQTPKHLITATGQRVTLRCSPRSGDLSVYWYQQSLDQGLQFLIQYYNGEERAKGNILERFSAQQFPDLHSELNLSSLELGDSALYFCASSVRAYNEQFFGPGTRLTVL.

The chain combines TRBV21-1 with TRBJ2-4; TRBD1, as called in the table, went unchecked against the DNA. TRBV21-1 is listed as a pseudogene. The CDR3 is 19 amino acids. CDR3 nucleotide sequence: TGTGCCAGCAGCAATTGGATTACAGGGGTCGGTCGAGCCAAAAACATTCAGTACTTC. The encoded protein is CASSNWITGVGRAKNIQYF.

V gene TRBV23-1 combines with J gene TRBJ1-5; possible D gene TRBD1, 5 bases. TRBV23-1 carries the ORF label, with uncertain function. The V and J ends lost 3 bases and 0 bases respectively, with 9 bases between them. The CDR3 runs 15 residues. CDR3 in DNA: TGCGCCAGCAGTCAGGGACCTTATAGCAATCAGCCCCAGCATTTT. Encoded protein: CASSQGPYSNQPQHF.

V gene TRBV4-3 combines with J gene TRBJ2-7, with 8 bases that match TRBD2. V lost 4 bases, J lost 2 bases, and 7 bases stayed unmatched. CDR3 length: 15 amino acids. From germline, CDR1 is LGHNA and CDR2 YSLEER. CDR3: CASSRLAGGTYEQYF. The CDR3 nucleotides are TGCGCCAGCAGCCGTCTGGCGGGAGGTACCTACGAGCAGTACTTC.

The chain uses TRBV11-2 and TRBJ1-1, with D possibly being TRBD1 (5 bases). The V gene lost 7 bases and the J gene lost 11 bases, with 17 bases spanning the gap. The CDR3 covers 12 residues. Per germline, CDR1 SGHAT and CDR2 FQNNGV. The CDR3 coding sequence is TGTGCCAGCACCGGGCAGGGCGTGGGTGCTTTCTTT. Translating it yields CASTGQGVGAFF.

This chain uses TRBV28 with TRBJ1-5; 11 bases are a match to TRBD1. Germline CDR1 reads MDHEN; CDR2 reads SYDVKM. Trimming cost V 6 bases and J 0 bases; bases outside gene matches: 10. This CDR3 has 18 amino acids. The chain's CDR3 is CASSSRTGGRNSNQPQHF. As DNA, the CDR3 is TGTGCCAGCAGCTCCAGGACAGGGGGCCGAAATAGCAATCAGCCCCAGCATTTT. The whole variable domain, remainder taken from reference TRBV28 and TRBJ1-5, is DVKVTQSSRYLVKRTGEKVFLECVQDMDHENMFWYRQDPGLGLRLIYFSYDVKMKEKGDIPEGYSVSREKKERFSLILESASTNQTSMYLCASSSRTGGRNSNQPQHFGDGTRLSIL.

The genes are TRBV28 and TRBJ1-3; D gene ambiguous. CDR3 size: 15 residues. With 1 base removed from V and 4 bases from J, the gap between germline ends came to 11 bases. CDR1 is MDHEN, CDR2 SYDVKM, per germline. The DNA of the CDR3 is TGTGCCAGCAGTTTATACGGCAGCGCGGGAAACACCATATATTTT. It yields the protein CASSLYGSAGNTIYF. Looking up the rest from reference TRBV28 and TRBJ1-3 gives the full variable domain: DVKVTQSSRYLVKRTGEKVFLECVQDMDHENMFWYRQDPGLGLRLIYFSYDVKMKEKGDIPEGYSVSREKKERFSLILESASTNQTSMYLCASSLYGSAGNTIYFGEGSWLTVV.